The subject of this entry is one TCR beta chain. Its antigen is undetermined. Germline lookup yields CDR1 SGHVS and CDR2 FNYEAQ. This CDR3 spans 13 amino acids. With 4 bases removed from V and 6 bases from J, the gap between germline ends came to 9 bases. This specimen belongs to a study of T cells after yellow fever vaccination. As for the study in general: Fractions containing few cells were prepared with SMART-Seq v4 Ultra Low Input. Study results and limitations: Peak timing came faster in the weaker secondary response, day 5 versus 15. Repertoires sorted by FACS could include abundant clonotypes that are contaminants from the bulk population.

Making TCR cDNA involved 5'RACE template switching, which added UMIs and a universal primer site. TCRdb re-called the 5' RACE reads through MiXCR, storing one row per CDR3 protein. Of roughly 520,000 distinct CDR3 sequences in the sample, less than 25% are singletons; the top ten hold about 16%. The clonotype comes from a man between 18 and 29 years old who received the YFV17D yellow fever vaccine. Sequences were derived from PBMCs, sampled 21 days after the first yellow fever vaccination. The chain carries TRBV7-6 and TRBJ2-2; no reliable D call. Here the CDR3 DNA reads TGTGCCAGCAGCTCGGATGGGGCCGGGGAGCTGTTTTTT. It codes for CASSSDGAGELFF.